These 22 T cell receptor beta chains were sequenced from one sample in a study of CD8 T cells in Susac syndrome. When the RNA was reverse transcribed, random hexamers were used with an input of about 0.45 to 1 ug. One entry per CDR3 protein results from TCRdb running MiXCR on the immunoSEQ multiplex PCR reads. The sample lists about 150,000 distinct CDR3 sequences; 85% to 95% were seen once. The sequenced sample consisted of CD4+ T cells from PBMCs. The source of these receptors is a human donor with Susac syndrome.

V usage is TRBV20-1 and J usage is TRBJ2-5; D is uncertain. Germline loops: CDR1 DFQATT, CDR2 SNEGSKA (reference sequence). The CDR3 covers 13 residues. V dropped 7 bases and J dropped 1 base, with 13 bases sitting between them. The CDR3 nucleotides are TGCAGTGTCCCGCGTAACGGCCAAGAGACCCAGTACTTC. Translating gives CSVPRNGQETQYF.

The rearrangement uses TRBV12-5 and TRBJ2-5; maybe TRBD2 (6 bases). Trimming shortened V by 5 bases and J by 5 bases, and 12 bases separated the two germline ends. The CDR3 totals 13 residues. Germline V gives CDR1 LGHNT, CDR2 FRNRAP. CDR3 bases: TGTGCTAGTGGTACGCAGAGCGGGGAGACCCAGTACTTC. Protein: CASGTQSGETQYF.

This chain joins TRBV5-1 and TRBJ1-6; D possibly corresponds to TRBD1 (6 bases). The CDR3 spans 17 residues. Trimming cost V 1 base and J 5 bases, with 16 bases left between them. Germline loops: CDR1 SGHRS, CDR2 YFSETQ. CDR3 sequence (DNA): TGCGCCAGCAGCTTGATGCGGGGGCCCTCTAATAATTCACCCCTCCACTTT. This encodes CASSLMRGPSNNSPLHF.

V usage is TRBV9 and J usage is TRBJ2-7, with unresolved D. Germline CDR1 reads SGDLS; CDR2 reads YYNGEE. Trimming left V 0 bases short and J 6 bases short, with 13 bases between. The CDR3 runs to 14 residues. The CDR3 spells CASSVDLQAGEQYF. For the CDR3, the DNA is TGTGCCAGCAGCGTAGATCTCCAAGCAGGCGAGCAGTACTTC.

V gene TRBV4-3 combines with J gene TRBJ2-1; tentatively, D is TRBD1 or TRBD2 (6 bases each). CDR1 is LGHNA and CDR2 is YSLEER in the germline V gene. The CDR3 covers 16 residues. Deletions cut 3 bases from V and 7 bases from J, with 19 bases between. As DNA, the CDR3 is TGCGCCAGCAGCCACGTTCCAACCCTAGGGGGGAATGAGCAGTTCTTC. Translation: CASSHVPTLGGNEQFF.

The V gene is TRBV5-4, the J gene TRBJ2-3; the D call may be TRBD1 or TRBD2 (7 bases each). This CDR3 contains 16 residues. The germline gives CDR1 SGHNT, CDR2 YYREEE (reference sequence). V was trimmed by 7 bases and J by 0 bases, leaving 18 bases between them. DNA of the CDR3: TGTGCCAGCTTAAGGGGGGGACAGCATAGCACAGATACGCAGTATTTT. Translation: CASLRGGQHSTDTQYF. Together with reference TRBV5-4 and TRBJ2-3, the CDR3 gives the full variable domain: ETGVTQSPTHLIKTRGQQVTLRCSSQSGHNTVSWYQQALGQGPQFIFQYYREEENGRGNFPPRFSGLQFPNYSSELNVNALELDDSALYLCASLRGGQHSTDTQYFGPGTRLTVL.

The chain couples TRBV9 to TRBJ2-6; a weak D match, TRBD1 (5 bases). The germline gives CDR1 SGDLS, CDR2 YYNGEE. Trimming stripped 4 bases from V and 4 bases from J, with 18 bases between. The CDR3 is made up of 17 amino acids. Written as DNA, the CDR3 is TGTGCCAGCAGCTCCCTGCAGGGAATGGCCGGGGCCAACGTCCTGACTTTC. Protein product: CASSSLQGMAGANVLTF.

The V call is TRBV6-6, the J call TRBJ2-3, with TRBD1 as a possible D gene (5 bases). Germline CDR1 and CDR2: MNHNY and SVGAGI (reference sequence). The CDR3 runs 14 residues. Trimming removed 8 bases from V and 3 bases from J, with 15 bases in between. The CDR3 nucleotides read TGTGCCAGCGGTGGGTTAAGGGGAACAGATACGCAGTATTTT. As protein: CASGGLRGTDTQYF.

Only a few counts were recorded for this clonotype. The chain is built from TRBV7-3 and TRBJ2-3, with D perhaps TRBD2 (5 bases). Germline V lookup: CDR1 SGHTA, CDR2 FQGTGA. The V gene lost 5 bases and the J gene lost 1 base, with 7 bases spanning the gap. This CDR3 has 13 residues. CDR3 region: CASSPGGTDTQYF. The CDR3 nucleotides are TGTGCCAGCAGCCCCGGGGGCACAGATACGCAGTATTTT.

V and J are TRBV6-1 and TRBJ1-5, with TRBD1 matching 7 bases. In germline, CDR1 is MNHNS, CDR2 SASEGT. The CDR3 covers 16 residues. V was pared by 6 bases and J by 2 bases, with 10 bases of the junction left unmatched. The CDR3 sequence: CASSRRTGEGNQPQHF. The CDR3 DNA is TGTGCCAGCAGCCGCCGGACAGGAGAGGGCAATCAGCCCCAGCATTTT.

The rearrangement uses TRBV29-1 and TRBJ2-7; TRBD1 agrees at 10 bases. The germline CDR1 and CDR2 sequences are SQVTM and ANQGSEA. The CDR3 length is 14 residues. V shed 4 bases and J 6 bases; nucleotides not matched to a gene: 9. The CDR3: CSVGVDRGRPEQYF. Here the CDR3 DNA reads TGCAGCGTTGGGGTAGACAGGGGGCGCCCCGAGCAGTACTTC.

The chain has TRBV5-1 and TRBJ2-2; D uncertain. CDR1 and CDR2 (germline): SGHRS, YFSETQ. The CDR3 runs 15 residues. Deletions cut 0 bases from V and 0 bases from J, with 6 bases between. This CDR3 is CASSLEVPNTGELFF. Here the CDR3 DNA reads TGCGCCAGCAGCTTGGAGGTGCCGAACACCGGGGAGCTGTTTTTT. The complete variable domain, with remaining parts taken from reference TRBV5-1 and TRBJ2-2, reads KAGVTQTPRYLIKTRGQQVTLSCSPISGHRSVSWYQQTPGQGLQFLFEYFSETQRNKGNFPGRFSGRQFSNSRSEMNVSTLELGDSALYLCASSLEVPNTGELFFGEGSRLTVL.

The chain combines TRBV4-2 with TRBJ1-1; TRBD1 is a possible D gene (5 bases). CDR1 is LGHNA, CDR2 YNFKEQ, per germline. V lost 0 bases, J lost 10 bases, and 9 bases lay in between. This CDR3 has 12 amino acids. The CDR3 spells CASSQEGTLAFF. For the CDR3, the DNA is TGTGCCAGCAGCCAAGAGGGGACGCTAGCTTTCTTT.

The rearrangement joins TRBV5-1 to TRBJ2-1; no clear D. From germline, CDR1 is SGHRS and CDR2 YFSETQ. The V end lost 4 bases, the J end lost 8 bases, and 16 bases lay between the germline ends. The CDR3 covers 14 residues. The CDR3 nucleotides are TGCGCCAGCAGCCACAGTCGGCATACAGATGAGCAGTTCTTC. It codes for CASSHSRHTDEQFF.

The chain recombines TRBV20-1 with TRBJ2-1; D is uncertain. V lost 8 bases to trimming and J lost 8 bases, with 4 bases between them. Per germline, CDR1 DFQATT and CDR2 SNEGSKA (reference sequence). The CDR3 loop spans 8 amino acids. In DNA, the CDR3 is TGCAGTCCCCATGAGCAGTTCTTC. Its translation is CSPHEQFF.

V gene TRBV15 combines with J gene TRBJ2-2; 9 bases align to TRBD1. Trimming removed 1 base from V and 5 bases from J; junction bases left unmatched: 2. This CDR3 has 15 amino acids. Germline values: CDR1 LNHNV, CDR2 YYDKDF (reference sequence). This CDR3 reads CATSRGDRGTGELFF. DNA of the CDR3: TGTGCCACCAGCAGAGGAGACAGGGGGACCGGGGAGCTGTTTTTT.

This chain joins TRBV20-1 and TRBJ1-2; the match to TRBD1 covers 9 bases. The germline V gene encodes CDR1 DFQATT and CDR2 SNEGSKA (reference sequence). The length of the CDR3 is 16 residues. The trim removed 0 bases at V and 5 bases at J, leaving 10 bases unmatched. The CDR3 region is CSARDPYTGGRYGYTF. The CDR3 nucleotides read TGCAGTGCTAGAGATCCCTACACAGGGGGCAGATATGGCTACACCTTC.

This chain joins TRBV12-3 or TRBV12-4 and TRBJ2-6, with no clear D. There are 14 residues in the CDR3. With 10 bases removed from V and 0 bases from J, the gap between germline ends came to 10 bases. CDR3 in DNA: TGTGCCACCGAAGGGCTCTCTGGGGCCAACGTCCTGACTTTC. Protein product: CATEGLSGANVLTF.

The rearrangement joins TRBV27 to TRBJ1-6; D is perhaps TRBD1 (6 bases). This CDR3 spans 16 amino acids. Germline lookup yields CDR1 MNHEY and CDR2 SMNVEV (reference sequence). V lost 3 bases and J 7 bases, leaving 16 bases between the germline ends. Here the CDR3 reads CASSLGPGTPNSPLHF. The CDR3 region has the DNA TGTGCCAGCAGTTTGGGTCCTGGGACACCAAATTCACCCCTCCACTTT.

In DNA form, the CDR3 reads TGCGCCAGCGCCGTGGAGGCAGCGAACACTGAAGCTTTCTTT. It translates to CASAVEAANTEAFF. The gene calls are TRBV5-1 and TRBJ1-1; D is unclear. The V end lost 7 bases, the J end lost 1 base, and 14 bases lay between the germline ends. The CDR3 is made up of 14 amino acids. Germline CDR1 and CDR2: SGHRS and YFSETQ.

The chain recombines TRBV29-1 with TRBJ2-7, with 7 positions matching TRBD1. The CDR3 has 13 amino acids. Germline trimming cut 5 bases from V and 5 bases from J; bases unmatched to any gene: 9. Germline CDR1 and CDR2: SQVTM and ANQGSEA. The CDR3 sequence: CSVSGGRTDEQYF. The CDR3 DNA is TGCAGCGTTTCAGGGGGAAGGACCGACGAGCAGTACTTC.

The chain carries TRBV2 and TRBJ2-5, with D possibly being TRBD2 (6 bases). Looked up from germline, CDR1 is SNHLY and CDR2 is FYNNEI. The CDR3 covers 13 residues. V dropped 9 bases and J dropped 2 bases, with 13 bases sitting between them. CDR3 sequence: CASTRGLQETQYF. CDR3 in DNA: TGTGCCAGTACGCGGGGCTTACAAGAGACCCAGTACTTC.